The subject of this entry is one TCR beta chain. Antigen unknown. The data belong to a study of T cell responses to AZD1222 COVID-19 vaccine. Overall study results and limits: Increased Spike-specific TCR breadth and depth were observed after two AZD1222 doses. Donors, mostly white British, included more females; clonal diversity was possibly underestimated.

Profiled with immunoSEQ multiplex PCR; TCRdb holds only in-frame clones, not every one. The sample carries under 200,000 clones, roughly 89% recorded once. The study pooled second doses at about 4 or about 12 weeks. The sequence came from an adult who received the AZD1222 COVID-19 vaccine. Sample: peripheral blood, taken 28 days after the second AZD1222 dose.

The CDR3 nucleotides are TGTGCCTGGAGTGTGACAGGGCGCTATGGCTACACCTTC. Its protein is CAWSVTGRYGYTF. This sequence joins TRBV30 and TRBJ1-2; TRBD1 matches at 7 bases. Germline V CDR1 and CDR2: GTSNPN, SVGIG (reference sequence). The J segment lost 4 bases and the V segment lost 0 bases, leaving 2 bases of the junction unmatched. This CDR3 has 13 amino acids.